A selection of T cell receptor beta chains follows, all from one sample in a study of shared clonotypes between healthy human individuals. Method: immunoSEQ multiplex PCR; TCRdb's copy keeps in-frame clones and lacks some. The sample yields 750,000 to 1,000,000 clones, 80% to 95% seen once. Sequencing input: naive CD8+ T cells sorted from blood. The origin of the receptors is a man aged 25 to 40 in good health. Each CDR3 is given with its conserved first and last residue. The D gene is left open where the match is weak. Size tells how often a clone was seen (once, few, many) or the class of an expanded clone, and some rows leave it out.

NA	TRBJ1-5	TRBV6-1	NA	CASSARGSYYSNQPQHF	TGTGCCAGCAGTGCGAGGGGGTCCTACTATAGCAATCAGCCCCAGCATTTT
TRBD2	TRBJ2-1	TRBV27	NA	CASRMGGRAFDEQFF	TGTGCCAGCAGAATGGGCGGGAGGGCCTTTGATGAGCAGTTCTTC
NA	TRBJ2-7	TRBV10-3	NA	CATEVEQDYEQYF	TGTGCCACCGAGGTCGAGCAGGACTACGAGCAGTACTTC
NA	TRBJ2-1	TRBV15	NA	CATSREGLGEAYNEQFF	TGTGCCACCAGCAGAGAAGGCCTGGGGGAGGCCTACAATGAGCAGTTCTTC
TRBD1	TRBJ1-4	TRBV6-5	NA	CASSYSTGGSEKLFF	TGTGCCAGCAGTTACTCGACAGGGGGGAGTGAAAAACTGTTTTTT
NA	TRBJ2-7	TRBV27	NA	CASSSNYFEQYF	TGTGCCAGCAGTTCGAACTATTTCGAGCAGTACTTC
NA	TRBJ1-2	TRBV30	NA	CAWSAFGGRFPLNYGYTF	TGTGCCTGGAGTGCTTTTGGGGGGCGCTTTCCCCTTAACTATGGCTACACCTTC
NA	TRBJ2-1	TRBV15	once	CATSRELGPEQFF	TGTGCCACCAGCAGAGAACTGGGACCTGAGCAGTTCTTC
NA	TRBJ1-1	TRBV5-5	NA	CASSLVNTEAFF	TGTGCCAGCAGCTTGGTGAACACTGAAGCTTTCTTT
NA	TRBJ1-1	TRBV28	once	CASSWRVGGGTEAFF	TGTGCCAGCAGCTGGAGGGTAGGGGGAGGGACTGAAGCTTTCTTT
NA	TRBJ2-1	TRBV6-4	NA	CASSDSPGGNEQFF	TGTGCCAGCAGTGACTCGCCAGGAGGCAATGAGCAGTTCTTC
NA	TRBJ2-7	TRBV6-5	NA	CASSYGWWSGEQYF	TGTGCCAGCAGTTACGGGTGGTGGTCGGGGGAGCAGTACTTC
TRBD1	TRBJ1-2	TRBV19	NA	CASSIGSGQVHGYTF	TGTGCCAGTAGTATAGGCTCGGGACAGGTTCATGGCTACACCTTC
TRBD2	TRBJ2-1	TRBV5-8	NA	CASSLGTSGSDEQFF	TGTGCCAGCAGCTTAGGGACTAGCGGGAGCGATGAGCAGTTCTTC
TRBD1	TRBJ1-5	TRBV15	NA	CATSRDLGQGVIQPQHF	TGTGCCACCAGCAGAGATTTGGGACAGGGGGTGATTCAGCCCCAGCATTTT
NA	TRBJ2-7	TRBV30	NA	CAWNGLSREQYF	TGTGCCTGGAACGGACTGTCTCGGGAGCAGTACTTC
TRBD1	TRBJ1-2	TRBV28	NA	CASVTLRIHLTGGSKFGGYTF	TGTGCCAGTGTAACGCTCCGAATTCACTTGACAGGGGGCTCGAAGTTCGGTGGCTACACCTTC
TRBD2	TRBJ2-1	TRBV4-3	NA	CASSQDPLVAGGQNNEQFF	TGCGCCAGCAGCCAAGATCCCCTCGTAGCGGGAGGGCAAAACAATGAGCAGTTCTTC
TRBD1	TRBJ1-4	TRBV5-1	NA	CASRNRQGAANEKLFF	TGCGCCAGCAGAAATCGACAGGGGGCTGCGAATGAAAAACTGTTTTTT
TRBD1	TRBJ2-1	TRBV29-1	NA	CSVEGTGRNEQFF	TGCAGCGTTGAAGGGACAGGGAGAAATGAGCAGTTCTTC
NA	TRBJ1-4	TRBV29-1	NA	CSVGHDEKLFF	TGCAGCGTGGGACACGATGAAAAACTGTTTTTT
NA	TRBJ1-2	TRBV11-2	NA	CASTSGYGYTF	TGTGCCAGCACCTCAGGGTATGGCTACACCTTC